What follows are 22 T cell receptor beta chains derived from one specimen sequenced in a study of T cells in Graves' hyperthyroidism and ophthalmopathy. RNA transcripts yielded amplified TCR beta CDR3 regions. The TCR CDR3 first-round RT-PCR relied on the HTBI primer set. TCRdb re-called the multiplex PCR reads through MiXCR, storing one row per CDR3 protein. The profile covers about 270,000 distinct CDR3 sequences, with over 12% appearing a single time and roughly 30% taken by the ten largest. The material sequenced was blood. These receptors all stem from a woman between 50 and 59 years old with Graves' hyperthyroidism that later progressed to Graves' ophthalmopathy.

This clonotype was counted ten times or more. The chain couples TRBV20-1 to TRBJ2-1; 7 nucleotides match TRBD2. Germline values: CDR1 DFQATT, CDR2 SNEGSKA (reference sequence). The CDR3 sequence is 16 residues long. Unmatched junction bases numbered 8, after V lost 3 bases and J lost 0 bases. CDR3 amino acids: CSARPWASGSYNEQFF. The CDR3 DNA reads as TGCAGTGCTAGGCCTTGGGCTAGCGGCTCCTACAATGAGCAGTTCTTC.

The chain is built from TRBV5-6 and TRBJ1-5; D ambiguous. The CDR3 length is 15 residues. Per the germline V gene, CDR1 is SGHDT and CDR2 is YYEEEE. V was trimmed by 2 bases and J by 5 bases, leaving 14 bases between them. The chain's CDR3 is CASSLSGNADQPQHF. The CDR3, as DNA: TGTGCCAGCAGCTTAAGTGGAAACGCGGATCAGCCCCAGCATTTT.

Concerning this clonotype: The CDR3 does not close with the conserved phenylalanine or tryptophan, likely indicating a read error. The limits of the CDR3 on the DNA are not certain, so only TCRdb's listed CDR3 is given. The CDR3 reads CASSYARNTEAFL. The chain uses TRBV6-2 or TRBV6-3 and TRBJ1-1. Germline loops: CDR1 MNHEY, CDR2 SVGEGT. The CDR3 has 13 amino acids, counting both end residues.

V and J are TRBV18 and TRBJ2-1, with 9 bases lining up with TRBD1. V trimming: 3 bases; J trimming: 8 bases; junction bases outside the gene matches: 5. From germline, CDR1 is KGHSH and CDR2 LQKENI. The CDR3 spans 14 residues. This CDR3 reads CASSPTTGGYEQFF. CDR3 DNA: TGTGCCAGCTCACCGACAACAGGGGGCTATGAGCAGTTCTTC.

CDR3 sequence (DNA): TGTGCCAGCAGTTTATACGGCAGGGGAGGGATCGGGGAAGCTTTCTTT. It translates to CASSLYGRGGIGEAFF. The chain uses TRBV27 and TRBJ1-1; a possible D gene is TRBD1 (6 bases). Germline CDR1 reads MNHEY; CDR2 reads SMNVEV (reference sequence). The CDR3 has 16 amino acids. Trimming stripped 1 base from V and 8 bases from J, with 20 bases between.

This clonotype was detected many times. This chain joins TRBV18 and TRBJ1-6, with 7 bases lining up with TRBD1. CDR1 KGHSH and CDR2 LQKENI come from the germline V gene. The CDR3 is 15 residues long. The ends lost 6 bases at V and 6 bases at J; junction bases unmatched: 8. CDR3 DNA sequence: TGTGCCAGCTCGGACGACAGGGCGGGTAATTCACCCCTCCACTTT. This translates into CASSDDRAGNSPLHF.

There are many counts of this clonotype. The V gene is TRBV7-6, the J gene TRBJ2-7; 15 bases fit TRBD2. The V gene's germline CDR1 is SGHVS and CDR2 FNYEAQ. V was clipped by 5 bases and J by 0 bases; unmatched bases: 5. The CDR3 spans 17 residues. This CDR3 reads CASSAGTSGRTSYEQYF. CDR3 sequence (DNA): TGTGCCAGCAGCGCGGGGACTAGCGGGAGGACCTCCTACGAGCAGTACTTC.

This clonotype came up many times. The genes are TRBV11-2 and TRBJ1-2, with TRBD1 as a possible D gene (6 bases). Between the trimmed V and J ends, which lost 5 bases and 3 bases, there was a span of 16 bases. The CDR3 has 15 residues. The germline V gene encodes CDR1 SGHAT and CDR2 FQNNGV. The CDR3 DNA reads as TGTGCCAGCAGCCCTCGGGACAAGATCTACTATGGCTACACCTTC. Amino acid sequence: CASSPRDKIYYGYTF.

This clonotype was counted at least ten times. The rearrangement uses TRBV11-1 and TRBJ2-1, with 10 bases that match TRBD2. CDR3 length equals 14 residues. Trimming took 5 bases from V and 12 from J; bases not matched to a gene: 10. Germline CDR1 and CDR2: SGHAT and FQDESV (reference sequence). CDR3 sequence: CASSPEPRTSGQFF. Here the CDR3 DNA reads TGTGCCAGCAGCCCGGAGCCTAGGACTAGCGGGCAGTTCTTC. Variable domain in full (rest from reference TRBV11-1 and TRBJ2-1): EAEVAQSPRYKITEKSQAVAFWCDPISGHATLYWYRQILGQGPELLVQFQDESVVDDSQLPKDRFSAERLKGVDSTLKIQPAELGDSAMYLCASSPEPRTSGQFFGPGTRLTVL.

V and J are TRBV27 and TRBJ2-7; D might be TRBD1 (6 bases). CDR3 length: 14 amino acids. Germline V CDR1 and CDR2: MNHEY, SMNVEV (reference sequence). V was trimmed by 6 bases and J by 5 bases, leaving 17 bases between them. In nucleotides, the CDR3 is TGTGCCAGCAGCCTATTGGACAGTTTAAACGAGCAGTACTTC. Translation gives CASSLLDSLNEQYF.

J is TRBJ1-1 and V is TRBV19; no definite D call. With 5 bases removed from V and 1 base from J, the gap between germline ends came to 8 bases. Germline V lookup: CDR1 LNHDA, CDR2 SQIVND (reference sequence). The CDR3 consists of 13 residues. The CDR3 is CASSSRENTEAFF. CDR3 nucleotide sequence: TGTGCCAGTAGTTCTCGGGAGAACACTGAAGCTTTCTTT.

The chain recombines TRBV19 with TRBJ2-7; TRBD2 agrees at 8 bases. Germline assignment: CDR1 LNHDA and CDR2 SQIVND (reference sequence). After removal of 7 bases from V and 0 bases from J, the junction contained 5 bases not matched to a gene. CDR3 length: 14 residues. The CDR3 coding sequence is TGTGCCAGTATTTCTAGCGGGTCCTCCTACGAGCAGTACTTC. Amino acid sequence: CASISSGSSYEQYF.

This clonotype was seen once. A much larger clone is a single base away; this may be a read error. The V call is TRBV2, the J call TRBJ1-5; D remains unclear. The germline V gene has CDR1 SNHLY and CDR2 FYNNEI. This CDR3 has 12 residues. The DNA of the CDR3 is TGTGCCAGCAGGCGGACGGATCAGCCCCAGCGTTTT. It yields the protein CASRRTDQPQRF. The entire variable domain, with the rest obtained from reference TRBV2 and TRBJ1-5, is as follows: EPEVTQTPSHQVTQMGQEVILRCVPISNHLYFYWYRQILGQKVEFLVSFYNNEISEKSEIFDDQFSVERPDGSNFTLKIRSTKLEDSAMYFCASRRTDQPQRFGDGTRLSIL.

The sample holds a few counts of this clonotype. J is TRBJ2-7 and V is TRBV18; 11 nucleotides align to TRBD1. This CDR3 comprises 16 residues. V was pared by 5 bases and J by 2 bases, with 8 bases of the junction left unmatched. Per the germline V gene, CDR1 is KGHSH and CDR2 is LQKENI. CDR3 region: CASSVFPGQGAYEQYF. Written as DNA, the CDR3 is TGTGCCAGCTCAGTTTTCCCGGGACAGGGGGCCTACGAGCAGTACTTC. The full variable domain, completed using reference TRBV18 and TRBJ2-7, is NAGVMQNPRHLVRRRGQEARLRCSPMKGHSHVYWYRQLPEEGLKFMVYLQKENIIDESGMPKERFSAEFPKEGPSILRIQQVVRGDSAAYFCASSVFPGQGAYEQYFGPGTRLTVT.

This chain links TRBV3-1 with TRBJ2-3; 10 nucleotides line up with TRBD2. V lost 4 bases and J lost 5; bases outside the gene matches: 6. This CDR3 is 15 amino acids long. Germline CDR1 and CDR2: LGHDT and YNNKEL (reference sequence). The CDR3 bases are TGTGCCAGCAGCCGCAGCGGGAGGGCCGGAGATACGCAGTATTTT. The encoded protein is CASSRSGRAGDTQYF.

This chain joins TRBV27 and TRBJ2-1; 7 nucleotides agree with TRBD1. Germline V gives CDR1 MNHEY, CDR2 SMNVEV (reference sequence). This CDR3 has 14 amino acids. J was trimmed by 6 bases and V by 7 bases; bases with no gene match: 9. The CDR3 here is CASMRGGATNEQFF. The CDR3 DNA is TGTGCCAGCATGAGAGGGGGCGCGACCAATGAGCAGTTCTTC.

This chain joins TRBV6-1 and TRBJ1-2, with 12 nucleotides matching TRBD1. Trimming removed 8 bases from V and 4 bases from J; junction bases left unmatched: 5. This CDR3 comprises 14 residues. In germline, CDR1 is MNHNS, CDR2 SASEGT. CDR3 nucleotide sequence: TGTGCCAGCGGGGACAGGGGGCGTAGCTATGGCTACACCTTC. It encodes CASGDRGRSYGYTF.

The chain joins TRBV3-1 to TRBJ2-1; weak D call: TRBD2 (5 bases). The CDR3 consists of 17 residues. V was shortened by 1 base and J by 2 bases, with 15 bases between the two germline ends. Germline V gene data show CDR1 as LGHDT and CDR2 as YNNKEL (reference sequence). The CDR3 DNA reads as TGTGCCAGCAGCCAAGGTCCCCCCGGGAATACCTACAATGAGCAGTTCTTC. Its translation: CASSQGPPGNTYNEQFF.

The CDR3 DNA sequence: TGCAGTGCTCGAACCGTGACAGGGGGTTTGGACAATGAGCAGTTCTTC. Amino acid sequence: CSARTVTGGLDNEQFF. The chain carries TRBV20-1 and TRBJ2-1, with 9 bases aligning to TRBD1. Germline-derived CDR1 and CDR2 are DFQATT and SNEGSKA (reference sequence). The V and J ends lost 5 bases and 5 bases, in that order; junction bases with no gene match: 13. The CDR3 contains 16 residues.

This clonotype was detected ten times or more. The chain links TRBV5-1 to TRBJ2-1; no definite D call. With 4 bases removed from V and 7 bases from J, the gap between germline ends came to 15 bases. This CDR3 contains 14 residues. Germline V lookup: CDR1 SGHRS, CDR2 YFSETQ. Here the CDR3 DNA reads TGCGCCAGCAGCCTAGGTTTGGGCGTGAATGAGCAGTTCTTC. It specifies CASSLGLGVNEQFF.

This chain joins TRBV19 and TRBJ1-6, with TRBD1 identical over 9 bases. After removal of 9 bases from V and 7 bases from J, the junction contained 7 bases not matched to a gene. The CDR3 runs 14 residues. Germline CDR1 LNHDA, CDR2 SQIVND (reference sequence). As DNA, the CDR3 is TGTGCCAGACACATCGGACAGGGGAATTCACCCCTCCACTTT. Encoded protein: CARHIGQGNSPLHF. The whole variable domain, remainder taken from reference TRBV19 and TRBJ1-6, is DGGITQSPKYLFRKEGQNVTLSCEQNLNHDAMYWYRQDPGQGLRLIYYSQIVNDFQKGDIAEGYSVSREKKESFPLTVTSAQKNPTAFYLCARHIGQGNSPLHFGNGTRLTVT.

This clonotype was picked up many times. This chain joins TRBV6-1 and TRBJ2-3; D is perhaps TRBD2 (5 bases). This CDR3 spans 17 amino acids. The V and J ends lost 4 bases and 4 bases respectively, with 21 bases between them. Per germline, CDR1 MNHNS and CDR2 SASEGT. CDR3 DNA sequence: TGTGCCAGCAGTGCTCCGGGGATCCCCGCACCCCCAGATACGCAGTATTTT. Amino acids: CASSAPGIPAPPDTQYF.